This T cell receptor (beta chain) was recorded in a study of blood T cell repertoires in COVID-19. Study at large: Sites across the United States, Italy and Spain contributed samples from acute and convalescent COVID-19. The analysed material was cDNA or gDNA that came from T cells, B-cell-depleted T cells, or PBMCs.

Per the authors' pipeline: Reference gene primer amplification gave estimated nucleated cell counts. TCRdb's copy holds only in-frame clones and misses some; the assay was immunoSEQ multiplex PCR. V and J calls and clone size follow that table, whereas D and trimming were derived from the DNA. The sample has 150,000 to 160,000 clones, roughly nine tenths seen once. This CDR3 spans 13 amino acids. Germline CDR1 SQVTM, CDR2 ANQGSEA. With V trimmed by 4 bases and J by 14 bases, 14 bases remained unmatched. This TCR came from a woman between 40 and 50 years old with acute or convalescent COVID-19. The specimen sequenced was peripheral blood. The J gene is TRBJ1-2, the V gene TRBV29-1; 9 nucleotides match TRBD1. DNA of the CDR3: TGCAGCGTTGCGAACTCCCGGGACAGGGTTTTTACCTTC. Translated, it gives CSVANSRDRVFTF.